This T cell receptor beta chain was obtained from a study of T cells in Graves' hyperthyroidism and ophthalmopathy. This CDR3 is 18 amino acids long. The V end lost 0 bases, the J end lost 1 base, and 18 bases lay between the germline ends. CDR1 is MNHEY, CDR2 SVGAGI, per germline. Overall study findings and caveats: Ophthalmopathy was model-predicted a median around 6.1 months pre-onset. Blood held most thyroid clonotypes expanded above 0.001 frequency.

The source material, RNA transcripts, was used to amplify TCR beta CDR3 regions. The TCR CDR3 first-round RT-PCR relied on the HTBI primer set. TCRdb ran MiXCR on the multiplex PCR reads and lists one entry per CDR3 protein. Altogether 490,000 or so distinct CDR3 sequences are present, about 46% being singletons, with the ten largest covering around 44%. Points on this clonotype: Its target is unknown.

The TCR was taken from an adult woman with Graves' disease, either hyperthyroidism or ophthalmopathy (not recorded which). This chain uses TRBV6-5 with TRBJ1-1, with D unclear. Sequenced material: peripheral blood or thyroid tissue (not recorded which). The CDR3 DNA reads TGTGCCAGCAGTTACTCGGTCCAGCTCTTAGTACCGAACACTGAAGCTTTCTTT. This translates into CASSYSVQLLVPNTEAFF.